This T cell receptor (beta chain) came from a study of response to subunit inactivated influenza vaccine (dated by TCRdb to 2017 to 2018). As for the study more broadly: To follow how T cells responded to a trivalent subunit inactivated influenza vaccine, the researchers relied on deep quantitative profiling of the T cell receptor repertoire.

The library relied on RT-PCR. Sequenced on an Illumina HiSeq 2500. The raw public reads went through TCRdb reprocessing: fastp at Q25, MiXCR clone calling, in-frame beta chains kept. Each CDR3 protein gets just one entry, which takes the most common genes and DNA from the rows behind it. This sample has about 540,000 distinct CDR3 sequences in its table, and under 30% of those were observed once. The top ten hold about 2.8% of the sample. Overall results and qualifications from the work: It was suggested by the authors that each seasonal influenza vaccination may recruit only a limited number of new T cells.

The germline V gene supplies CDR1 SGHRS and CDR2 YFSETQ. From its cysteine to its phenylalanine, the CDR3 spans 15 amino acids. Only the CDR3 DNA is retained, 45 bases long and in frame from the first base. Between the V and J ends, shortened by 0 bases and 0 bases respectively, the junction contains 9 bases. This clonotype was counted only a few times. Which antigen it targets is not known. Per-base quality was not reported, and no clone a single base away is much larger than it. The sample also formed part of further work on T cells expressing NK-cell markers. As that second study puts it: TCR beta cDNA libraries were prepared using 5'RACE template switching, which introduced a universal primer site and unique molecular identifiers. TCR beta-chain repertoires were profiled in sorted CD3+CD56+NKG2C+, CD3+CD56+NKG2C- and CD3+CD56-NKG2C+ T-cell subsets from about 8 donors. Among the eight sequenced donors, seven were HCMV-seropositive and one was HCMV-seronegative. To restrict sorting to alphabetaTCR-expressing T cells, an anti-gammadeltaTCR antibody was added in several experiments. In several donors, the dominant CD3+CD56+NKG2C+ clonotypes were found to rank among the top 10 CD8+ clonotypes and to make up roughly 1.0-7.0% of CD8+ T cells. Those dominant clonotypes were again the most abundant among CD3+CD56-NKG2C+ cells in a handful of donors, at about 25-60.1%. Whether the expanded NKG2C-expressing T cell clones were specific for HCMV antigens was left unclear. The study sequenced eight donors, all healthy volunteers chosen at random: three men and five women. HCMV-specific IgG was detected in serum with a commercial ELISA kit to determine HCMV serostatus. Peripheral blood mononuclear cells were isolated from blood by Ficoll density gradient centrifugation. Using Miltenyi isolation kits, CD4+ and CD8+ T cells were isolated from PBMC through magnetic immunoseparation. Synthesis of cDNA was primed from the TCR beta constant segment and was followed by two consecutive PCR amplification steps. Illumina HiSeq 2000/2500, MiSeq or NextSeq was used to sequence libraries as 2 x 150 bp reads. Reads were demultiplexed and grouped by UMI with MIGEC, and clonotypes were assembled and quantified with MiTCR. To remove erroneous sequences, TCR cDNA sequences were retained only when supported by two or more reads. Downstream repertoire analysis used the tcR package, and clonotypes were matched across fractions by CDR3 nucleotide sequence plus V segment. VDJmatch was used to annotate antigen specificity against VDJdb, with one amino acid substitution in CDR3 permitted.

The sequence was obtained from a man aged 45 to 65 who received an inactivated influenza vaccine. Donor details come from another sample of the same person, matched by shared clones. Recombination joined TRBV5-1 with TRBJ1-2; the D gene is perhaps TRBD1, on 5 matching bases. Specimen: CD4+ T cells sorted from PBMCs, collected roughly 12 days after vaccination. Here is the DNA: TGCGCCAGCAGCTTGGCCGGACAAGCTAACTATGGCTACACCTTC. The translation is CASSLAGQANYGYTF. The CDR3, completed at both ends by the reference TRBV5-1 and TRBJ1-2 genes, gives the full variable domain KAGVTQTPRYLIKTRGQQVTLSCSPISGHRSVSWYQQTPGQGLQFLFEYFSETQRNKGNFPGRFSGRQFSNSRSEMNVSTLELGDSALYLCASSLAGQANYGYTFGSGTRLTVV.